Each of the 19 T cell receptor beta chains below was sequenced from the same sample in a study of molecular identifiers for immune sequencing clone quantification. MiXCR was run by TCRdb on the PCR reads, yielding one entry per CDR3 protein. Of about 65,000 distinct CDR3 sequences listed, about 18% are singletons. Material for sequencing was naive CD8+ T cells from blood, with Jurkat cell RNA spiked in. Stated subset: FACS-sorted CD8+CD4-CCR7+CD45RA+ naive T cells. The receptors come from a human donor in good health. Some libraries in this study had Jurkat cell RNA spiked in.

About this clonotype itself: A single base separates this from a much larger clone, so it may be a read error. This rearrangement joins TRBV2 to TRBJ2-2; maybe TRBD1 (6 bases). The germline CDR1 and CDR2 sequences are SNHLY and FYNNEI. This CDR3 is 16 amino acids long. In DNA, the CDR3 is TGTGTCAGCAGTGCACGGACAGCCTCCCATAGTGGGGAGCTGTTTTTT. It codes for CVSSARTASHSGELFF.

This clonotype was seen many times. The CDR3 loop reads CASSGIVESEAFF. The CDR3 DNA reads as TGTGCCAGCAGTGGGATTGTCGAGTCTGAAGCTTTCTTT. The V call is TRBV25-1, the J call TRBJ1-1, with no clear D. The V end was cut by 4 bases, the J end by 6 bases, with 12 bases between. The CDR3 is made up of 13 amino acids. The germline CDR1 and CDR2 sequences are MGHDK and SYGVNS.

This clonotype was observed at least ten times. The chain uses TRBV7-2 and TRBJ2-7, with 7 bases aligning to TRBD2. Germline V gene data show CDR1 as SGHTA and CDR2 as FQGNSA. This CDR3 is built from 15 residues. J was trimmed by 5 bases and V by 2 bases; bases with no gene match: 9. The CDR3 region is CASSLSAGEYDEQYF. CDR3 DNA: TGTGCCAGCAGCTTATCGGCGGGAGAGTATGACGAGCAGTACTTC.

This chain connects TRBV12-3 or TRBV12-4 to TRBJ2-1; tentative D call: TRBD1 (6 bases). V was pared by 6 bases and J by 4 bases, with 16 bases between. CDR3 length: 15 residues. This chain's CDR3 is CASRPLGQPYNEQFF. Written as DNA, the CDR3 is TGTGCCAGCAGGCCCTTAGGACAGCCATACAATGAGCAGTTCTTC.

This clonotype showed up many times. The chain has TRBV3-1 and TRBJ2-1; D gene unclear. Germline-derived CDR1 and CDR2 are LGHDT and YNNKEL (reference sequence). The V end was cut by 6 bases, the J end by 0 bases, with 9 bases between. CDR3 length: 14 residues. The CDR3 sequence is CASSPEYSYNEQFF. CDR3 bases: TGTGCCAGCAGTCCAGAGTACTCCTACAATGAGCAGTTCTTC.

Comments on this clonotype: This may be a read error, as it is one base from a much larger clone. As the CDR3 is not closed by the conserved phenylalanine or tryptophan, this likely results from a read error. The rearrangement links TRBV4-2 to TRBJ1-1, with a weak D call TRBD1 (6 bases). CDR1 LGHNA and CDR2 YNFKEQ come from the germline V gene. This CDR3 is 13 amino acids long. The ends were cut back, 0 bases at V and 6 bases at J, with 8 bases in the middle. CDR3 in amino acids: CASSQEGQSEAFL. The CDR3 bases are TGTGCCAGCAGCCAAGAAGGACAGTCTGAAGCTTTCTTA.

The chain combines TRBV20-1 with TRBJ2-7; D may be TRBD2 (6 bases). V was clipped by 2 bases and J by 1 base, with 15 bases between them. The CDR3 covers 15 residues. Germline CDR1 reads DFQATT; CDR2 reads SNEGSKA (reference sequence). CDR3 bases: TGCAGTGCTAGATATGCGGGGATTGCTTCCTACGAGCAGTACTTC. Amino acids: CSARYAGIASYEQYF.

With respect to this clonotype: A much larger clone lies one base from this, so it may be a read error. V and J are TRBV2 and TRBJ1-6; the D gene is possibly TRBD1 (5 bases). In germline, CDR1 is SNHLY, CDR2 FYNNEI. The CDR3 spans 16 residues. With 0 bases removed from V and 10 bases from J, the gap between germline ends came to 16 bases. The CDR3 DNA reads as TGTGCCAGCAGTGAAGCCGCGACAAGGGGCGGCTCACCCCTCCACTTT. As protein: CASSEAATRGGSPLHF. The variable domain in full, completed from reference TRBV2 and TRBJ1-6, reads EPEVTQTPSHQVTQMGQEVILRCVPISNHLYFYWYRQILGQKVEFLVSFYNNEISEKSEIFDDQFSVERPDGSNFTLKIRSTKLEDSAMYFCASSEAATRGGSPLHFGNGTRLTVT.

This clonotype has ten or more counts. This chain uses TRBV6-2 or TRBV6-3 with TRBJ2-3, with D possibly being TRBD2 (5 bases). V lost 7 bases, J lost 5 bases, and 10 bases lay in between. The CDR3 has 12 residues. CDR1 and CDR2 (germline): MNHEY, SVGEGT. The CDR3 nucleotides are TGTGCCAGCACGGGGTTCGTAGATACGCAGTATTTT. It codes for CASTGFVDTQYF.

Comment on this clonotype: A much larger clone differs by one base, so this may be a read error. It is likely a read error, because the conserved phenylalanine at the end of the CDR3 is missing. The chain recombines TRBV20-1 with TRBJ2-7; 10 nucleotides match TRBD2. The germline V gene encodes CDR1 DFQATT and CDR2 SNEGSKA (reference sequence). The ends lost 6 bases at V and 0 bases at J; junction bases unmatched: 11. The CDR3 has 16 residues. The CDR3 region is CSARVWTSGHSYEQYL. The CDR3 DNA is TGCAGTGCCCGGGTCTGGACTAGCGGCCACTCCTACGAGCAGTACCTC.

This clonotype was detected only a few times. This chain links TRBV24-1 with TRBJ1-4; D gene unclear. V lost 2 bases, J lost 5 bases, and 8 bases lay in between. The CDR3 loop spans 14 amino acids. Per germline, CDR1 KGHDR and CDR2 SFDVKD. The chain's CDR3 is CATSDWQNNEKLFF. As DNA, the CDR3 is TGTGCCACCAGTGATTGGCAGAACAATGAAAAACTGTTTTTT.

On this clonotype itself: It may be a read error: a sequence one base away is much more abundant. This chain uses TRBV7-7 with TRBJ2-2; D is unclear. CDR1 and CDR2 (germline): SSHAT, FNYEAQ (reference sequence). The CDR3 spans 15 residues. The CDR3 bases are TGTGCTAGCAACCCGGCCTACGCGAACACCGGGGAGCTGTTTTTT. Protein product: CASNPAYANTGELFF. The full variable domain, its missing parts supplied by reference TRBV7-7 and TRBJ2-2, is GAGVSQSPRYKVTKRGQDVTLRCDPISSHATLYWYQQALGQGPEFLTYFNYEAQPDKSGLPSDRFSAERPEGSISTLTIQRTEQRDSAMYRCASNPAYANTGELFFGEGSRLTVL.

This clonotype has ten or more counts. The genes are TRBV12-3 or TRBV12-4 and TRBJ2-7; the D gene could be TRBD1 or TRBD2 (5 bases each). This CDR3 is 13 amino acids long. Trimming left V 6 bases short and J 6 bases short, with 15 bases between. The CDR3: CASSPRARVEQYF. The CDR3 nucleotides read TGTGCCAGCAGCCCGAGGGCCAGGGTCGAGCAGTACTTC.

This chain uses TRBV20-1 with TRBJ2-5; D might be TRBD2 (6 bases). Trimming left V 4 bases short and J 0 bases short, with 15 bases between. Germline assignment: CDR1 DFQATT and CDR2 SNEGSKA (reference sequence). The CDR3 has 15 amino acids. As DNA, the CDR3 is TGCAGTGCTACGGGCCGGGGGATTTACCAAGAGACCCAGTACTTC. Translated, it gives CSATGRGIYQETQYF.

This clonotype was seen repeatedly, ten times or more. The rearrangement joins TRBV9 to TRBJ2-3; tentatively, D is TRBD1 (5 bases). Germline lookup yields CDR1 SGDLS and CDR2 YYNGEE. CDR3 length equals 15 residues. The germline V and J ends were trimmed by 3 bases and 4 bases, with 15 bases remaining between them. The CDR3 DNA sequence: TGTGCCAGCAGCGGGTTTGACAGCCGCGCAGATACGCAGTATTTT. It yields the protein CASSGFDSRADTQYF.

This clonotype was counted only a few times. This chain connects TRBV5-4 to TRBJ2-5; 11 nucleotides align to TRBD2. The germline V gene encodes CDR1 SGHNT and CDR2 YYREEE (reference sequence). Trimming at V came to 3 bases and at J to 4 bases, leaving 5 bases not matched to a gene. This CDR3 region has 15 residues. In DNA, the CDR3 is TGTGCCAGCAGCTCGGTAGCGGGAGGGGGAGAGACCCAGTACTTC. Translation gives CASSSVAGGGETQYF. Together with reference TRBV5-4 and TRBJ2-5, the CDR3 gives the full variable domain: ETGVTQSPTHLIKTRGQQVTLRCSSQSGHNTVSWYQQALGQGPQFIFQYYREEENGRGNFPPRFSGLQFPNYSSELNVNALELDDSALYLCASSSVAGGGETQYFGPGTRLLVL.

Many counts were recorded for this clonotype. The chain is built from TRBV19 and TRBJ1-5; maybe TRBD1 (6 bases). Trimming cost V 2 bases and J 4 bases, with 12 bases left between them. Germline assignment: CDR1 LNHDA and CDR2 SQIVND (reference sequence). The CDR3 covers 15 residues. This CDR3 reads CASSINLDSNQPQHF. The CDR3 DNA follows: TGTGCCAGTAGTATAAACCTGGACAGTAATCAGCCCCAGCATTTT.

As concerns this clonotype: Because the CDR3 is missing its conserved closing phenylalanine or tryptophan, this is likely a read error. V usage is TRBV7-6 and J usage is TRBJ2-2; TRBD2 might be the D (7 bases). V lost 1 base, J lost 4 bases, and 16 bases lay in between. The CDR3 is 17 amino acids. Germline V gene lookup returns CDR1 SGHVS and CDR2 FNYEAQ. In DNA form, the CDR3 reads TGTGCCAGCAGCTTAGAGGAGGGGGGGTTTATCACCGGGGAGCTGTTTTCT. This codes for CASSLEEGGFITGELFS.

Remarks on this clonotype: A read error is possible here, since a much larger clone lies one base away. The J gene is TRBJ2-1, the V gene TRBV6-1; D tentatively fits TRBD1 or TRBD2 (5 bases each). Germline V gene sequence: CDR1 MNHNS, CDR2 SASEGT. The CDR3 totals 15 residues. The V end was cut by 2 bases, the J end by 9 bases, with 17 bases between. CDR3 in amino acids: CASSEWVTMGTEQFF. The CDR3 DNA is TGTGCCAGCAGTGAATGGGTTACGATGGGGACTGAGCAGTTCTTC.